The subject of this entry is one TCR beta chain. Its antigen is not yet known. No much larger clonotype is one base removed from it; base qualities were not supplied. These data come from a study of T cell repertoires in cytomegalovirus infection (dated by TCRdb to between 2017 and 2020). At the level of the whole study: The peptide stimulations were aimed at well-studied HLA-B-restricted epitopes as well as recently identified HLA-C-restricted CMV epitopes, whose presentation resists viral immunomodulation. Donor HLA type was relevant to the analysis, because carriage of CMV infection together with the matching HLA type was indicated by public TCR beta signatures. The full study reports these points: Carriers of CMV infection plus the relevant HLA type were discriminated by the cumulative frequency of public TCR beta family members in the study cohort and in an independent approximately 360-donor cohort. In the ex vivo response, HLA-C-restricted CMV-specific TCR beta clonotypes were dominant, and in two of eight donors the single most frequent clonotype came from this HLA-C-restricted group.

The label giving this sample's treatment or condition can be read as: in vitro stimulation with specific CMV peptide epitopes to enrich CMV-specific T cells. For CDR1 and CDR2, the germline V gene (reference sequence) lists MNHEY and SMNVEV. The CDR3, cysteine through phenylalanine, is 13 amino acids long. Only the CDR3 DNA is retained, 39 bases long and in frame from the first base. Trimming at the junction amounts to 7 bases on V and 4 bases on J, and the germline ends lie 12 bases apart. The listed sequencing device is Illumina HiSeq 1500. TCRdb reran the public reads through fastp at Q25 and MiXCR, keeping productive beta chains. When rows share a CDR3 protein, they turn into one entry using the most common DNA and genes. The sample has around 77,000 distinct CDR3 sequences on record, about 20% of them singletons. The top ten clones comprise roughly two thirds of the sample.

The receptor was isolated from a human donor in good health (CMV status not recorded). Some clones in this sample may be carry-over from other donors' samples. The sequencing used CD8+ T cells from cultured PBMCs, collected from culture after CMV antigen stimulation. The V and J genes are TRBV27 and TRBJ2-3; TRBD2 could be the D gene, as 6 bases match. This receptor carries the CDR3 CASKTGLADTQYF. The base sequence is TGTGCCAGCAAAACGGGACTCGCAGATACGCAGTATTTT.